This TCR beta chain emerged from a study of T cell responses to AZD1222 COVID-19 vaccine. The data were produced by immunoSEQ multiplex PCR, yet TCRdb's version contains in-frame clones alone and is incomplete. The sample gives 150,000 or so clones, approximately 90% of which show up once; roughly 3.8% is in the top ten. The CDR3 has 12 residues. V lost 0 bases, J lost 7 bases, and 7 bases lay in between. Germline V gives CDR1 SGHDT, CDR2 YYEEEE. V and J are TRBV5-6 and TRBJ1-1, with D uncertain. The TCR comes from an adult who received the AZD1222 COVID-19 vaccine. The input for sequencing was peripheral blood, taken 28 days after the second AZD1222 dose. The CDR3 DNA reads TGTGCCAGCAGCTTGGTCGCCCATGAAGCTTTCTTT. This codes for CASSLVAHEAFF.